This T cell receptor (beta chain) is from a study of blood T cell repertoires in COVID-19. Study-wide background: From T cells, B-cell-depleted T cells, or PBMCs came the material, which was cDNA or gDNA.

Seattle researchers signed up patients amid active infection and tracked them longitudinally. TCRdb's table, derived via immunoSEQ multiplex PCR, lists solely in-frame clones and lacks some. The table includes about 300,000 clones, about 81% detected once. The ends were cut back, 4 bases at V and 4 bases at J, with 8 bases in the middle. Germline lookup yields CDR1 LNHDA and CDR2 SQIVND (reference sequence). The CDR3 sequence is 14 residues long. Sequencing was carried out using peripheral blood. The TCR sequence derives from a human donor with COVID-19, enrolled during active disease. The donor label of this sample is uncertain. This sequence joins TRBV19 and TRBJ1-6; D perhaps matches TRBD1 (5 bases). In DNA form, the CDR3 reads TGTGCCAGTAGTACGACAGCGTATAATTCACCCCTCCACTTT. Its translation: CASSTTAYNSPLHF.